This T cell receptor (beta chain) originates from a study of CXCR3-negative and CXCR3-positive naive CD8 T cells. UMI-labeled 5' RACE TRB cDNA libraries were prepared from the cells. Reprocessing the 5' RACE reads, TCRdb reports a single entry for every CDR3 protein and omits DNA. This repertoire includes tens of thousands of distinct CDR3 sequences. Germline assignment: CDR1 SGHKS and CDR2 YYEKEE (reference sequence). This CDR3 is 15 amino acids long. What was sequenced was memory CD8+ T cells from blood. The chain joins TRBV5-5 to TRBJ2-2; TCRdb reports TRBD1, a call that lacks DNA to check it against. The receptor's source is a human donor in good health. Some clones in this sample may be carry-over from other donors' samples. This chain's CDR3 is CASSGRGLNTGELFF.